A single sample gave rise to the 21 T cell receptor beta chains below, sequenced in a study of blood T cell repertoires in COVID-19. Measured with immunoSEQ multiplex PCR; TCRdb has only the in-frame clones, and not every one. Seen here are about 320,000 clones, around 88% observed once, and the top ten hold approximately 1.1%. The sample was peripheral blood. Receptors originate from a woman between 45 and 65 years old with acute or convalescent COVID-19.

The gene calls are TRBV19 and TRBJ1-1; D perhaps matches TRBD1 (5 bases). The germline CDR1 and CDR2 sequences are LNHDA and SQIVND (reference sequence). Trimming cost V 9 bases and J 6 bases, with 20 bases left between them. This CDR3 spans 14 amino acids. The CDR3 loop is CASRSLGTRAEAFF. DNA of the CDR3: TGTGCCAGCCGGTCGTTAGGGACTAGGGCTGAAGCTTTCTTT.

About this clone itself: A single base separates this from a much larger clone, so it may be a read error. The V and J genes are TRBV9 and TRBJ1-1; D not certain. V shed 4 bases and J shed 0 bases, with 7 bases lying between them. This CDR3 contains 13 residues. The germline gives CDR1 SGDLS, CDR2 YYNGEE. The DNA of the CDR3 is TGTGCCAGCAGCCTCGACATGAACACTGAAGCTTTCTTT. It translates to CASSLDMNTEAFF.

The chain has TRBV2 and TRBJ2-1, with TRBD2 matching 7 bases. CDR3 length: 12 residues. Trimming took 10 bases from V and 3 from J; bases not matched to a gene: 3. In germline, CDR1 is SNHLY, CDR2 FYNNEI. CDR3 in DNA: TGTGCCATCGCGGGGGACTACAATGAGCAGTTCTTC. Protein product: CAIAGDYNEQFF.

The J gene is TRBJ1-1, the V gene TRBV30, with D maybe TRBD1 (6 bases). The CDR3 extends over 13 amino acids. Deletions cut 3 bases from V and 3 bases from J, with 11 bases between. Germline V gene data show CDR1 as GTSNPN and CDR2 as SVGIG (reference sequence). This chain's CDR3 is CAWSAQGYTEAFF. DNA of the CDR3: TGTGCCTGGAGCGCGCAGGGGTACACTGAAGCTTTCTTT.

The chain is built from TRBV4-1 and TRBJ1-5; 7 bases align to TRBD1. V lost 0 bases and J lost 7; bases outside the gene matches: 21. This CDR3 has 20 residues. Per the germline V gene, CDR1 is MGHRA and CDR2 is YSYEKL. This CDR3 is CASSQDLEGAATRIGQPQHF. CDR3 in DNA: TGCGCCAGCAGCCAAGATCTGGAGGGGGCAGCTACTCGGATCGGGCAGCCCCAGCATTTT.

This clone showed up just once. The chain uses TRBV28 and TRBJ1-1; D not certain. This CDR3 is 11 amino acids long. Germline V gene sequence: CDR1 MDHEN, CDR2 SYDVKM. Between the trimmed V and J ends, which lost 7 bases and 11 bases, there was a span of 14 bases. CDR3 nucleotides: TGTGCCAGCATGGTAAGGGAGATGGCTTTCTTT. The encoded protein is CASMVREMAFF.

J is TRBJ1-5 and V is TRBV18, with D uncertain. V lost 4 bases to trimming and J lost 0 bases, with 7 bases between them. Germline assignment: CDR1 KGHSH and CDR2 LQKENI. The CDR3 runs to 14 residues. The CDR3 bases are TGTGCCAGCTCACGTGAACATAGCAATCAGCCCCAGCATTTT. Translating it yields CASSREHSNQPQHF.

Only a few counts were recorded for this clone. The gene calls are TRBV18 and TRBJ2-2; 7 nucleotides match TRBD2. J was trimmed by 4 bases and V by 1 base; bases with no gene match: 9. This CDR3 spans 17 amino acids. Germline V gives CDR1 KGHSH, CDR2 LQKENI. CDR3 sequence (DNA): TGTGCCAGCTCACCACGCCCAGGCGGGAGTGGCACCGGGGAGCTGTTTTTT. Its protein is CASSPRPGGSGTGELFF.

The gene calls are TRBV5-1 and TRBJ1-1, with D possibly TRBD1 on 5 matching bases. Deletions cut 4 bases from V and 2 bases from J, with 15 bases between. This CDR3 has 15 amino acids. The germline CDR1 and CDR2 sequences are SGHRS and YFSETQ. CDR3 nucleotides: TGCGCCAGCAGCGGACTCGCGGGGGGTAACACTGAAGCTTTCTTT. Translating gives CASSGLAGGNTEAFF.

CDR3 residues: CASSNPGLIYEQYF. The CDR3 DNA reads as TGTGCCAGCAGTAATCCGGGACTAATCTACGAGCAGTACTTC. V and J are TRBV6-2 or TRBV6-3 and TRBJ2-7; 7 bases are shared with TRBD2. V was pared by 5 bases and J by 3 bases, with 7 bases of the junction left unmatched. Germline CDR1 MNHEY, CDR2 SVGEGT. CDR3 length equals 14 residues.

This chain links TRBV2 with TRBJ1-1, with no clear D. This CDR3 region has 13 residues. Per the germline V gene, CDR1 is SNHLY and CDR2 is FYNNEI. Trimming pared 5 bases from V and 1 base from J, leaving 8 bases between. Here the CDR3 DNA reads TGTGCCAGCAGTCCGACAAGGAACACTGAAGCTTTCTTT. Protein sequence: CASSPTRNTEAFF.

This clone was detected ten times or more. This chain joins TRBV2 and TRBJ1-6; D gene uncertain. This CDR3 region has 15 residues. The germline V gene has CDR1 SNHLY and CDR2 FYNNEI. Trimming pared 5 bases from V and 8 bases from J, leaving 16 bases between. CDR3 in DNA: TGTGCCAGCAGTTACCGTTCAAGGGAGGATTCACCCCTCCACTTT. This codes for CASSYRSREDSPLHF.

This chain connects TRBV5-8 to TRBJ1-2; D might be TRBD1 (5 bases). CDR1 SGHTS and CDR2 YDEGEE come from the germline V gene. This CDR3 has 11 residues. With 9 bases removed from V and 8 bases from J, the gap between germline ends came to 14 bases. DNA for the CDR3: TGTGCCAACCGAGTGGGGCCCGGCTACACCTTC. It specifies CANRVGPGYTF. Full variable domain (outside the CDR3, taken from reference TRBV5-8 and TRBJ1-2): EAGVTQSPTHLIKTRGQQATLRCSPISGHTSVYWYQQALGLGLQFLLWYDEGEERNRGNFPPRFSGRQFPNYSSELNVNALELEDSALYLCANRVGPGYTFGSGTRLTVV.

The genes are TRBV10-3 and TRBJ1-3; no clear D gene. V was trimmed by 0 bases and J by 0 bases, leaving 3 bases between them. The CDR3 length is 14 residues. Germline CDR1 and CDR2: ENHRY and SYGVKD. For the CDR3, the DNA is TGTGCCATCAGTGAGTCCCACTCTGGAAACACCATATATTTT. Translated: CAISESHSGNTIYF.

This clone came up a few times. The genes are TRBV5-4 and TRBJ1-2; no clear D. CDR1 is SGHNT and CDR2 is YYREEE in the germline V gene (reference sequence). V was pared by 0 bases and J by 2 bases, with 11 bases between. This CDR3 is 15 amino acids long. The DNA of the CDR3 is TGTGCCAGCAGCTTGGCCGGAGGATTGAACTATGGCTACACCTTC. Translation: CASSLAGGLNYGYTF.

The gene calls are TRBV30 and TRBJ2-3, with D tentatively TRBD2 (5 bases). With 4 bases removed from V and 2 bases from J, the gap between germline ends came to 10 bases. CDR1 is GTSNPN, CDR2 SVGIG, per germline (reference sequence). The CDR3 extends over 13 amino acids. The CDR3 sequence: CAWTIGLTDTQYF. The CDR3 region has the DNA TGTGCCTGGACCATAGGACTCACAGATACGCAGTATTTT.

The chain joins TRBV7-8 to TRBJ2-2; D may be TRBD2 (6 bases). V was cut by 1 base and J by 7 bases, with 13 bases left in between. Germline values: CDR1 SGHVS, CDR2 FQNEAQ. This CDR3 region has 15 residues. CDR3 protein: CASSLGRGGRGELFF. The CDR3 DNA is TGTGCCAGCAGCTTAGGGAGGGGAGGTCGCGGGGAGCTGTTTTTT.

The J gene is TRBJ2-5, the V gene TRBV27; possibly TRBD2 for D (7 bases). The CDR3 has 13 amino acids. Germline CDR1 reads MNHEY; CDR2 reads SMNVEV (reference sequence). V was pared by 6 bases and J by 6 bases, with 14 bases between. CDR3 in DNA: TGTGCCAGCAGCCCCCTCGGGGGGCAGACCCAGTACTTC. Amino acids: CASSPLGGQTQYF.

This clone was detected once. J is TRBJ2-1 and V is TRBV2, with 9 bases matching TRBD1. Trimming cost V 9 bases and J 9 bases; bases outside gene matches: 9. From germline, CDR1 is SNHLY and CDR2 FYNNEI. The CDR3 is 13 amino acids. As DNA, the CDR3 is TGTGCCAGTACAGGGGGCGCGGCTGCTGAGCAGTTCTTC. It yields the protein CASTGGAAAEQFF.

In its sample, this clone was seen a few times. The CDR3 DNA reads as TGTGCCACCAGTGACCCAGGGGGCACGAGCTATGGCTACACCTTC. Translating it yields CATSDPGGTSYGYTF. V is TRBV24-1 and J is TRBJ1-2, with TRBD1 identical over 8 bases. Unmatched junction bases numbered 7, after V lost 4 bases and J lost 4 bases. Looked up from germline, CDR1 is KGHDR and CDR2 is SFDVKD. CDR3 length: 15 residues.

The V gene is TRBV11-3, the J gene TRBJ1-4; no firm D call. Germline lookup yields CDR1 SGHNT and CDR2 YENEEA. The CDR3 is 16 residues long. V gave up 4 bases and J gave up 4 bases, with 16 bases separating them. For the CDR3, the DNA is TGTGCCAGCAGCTGGCCTCCAGCGGACTTTAATGAAAAACTGTTTTTT. It is translated as CASSWPPADFNEKLFF.